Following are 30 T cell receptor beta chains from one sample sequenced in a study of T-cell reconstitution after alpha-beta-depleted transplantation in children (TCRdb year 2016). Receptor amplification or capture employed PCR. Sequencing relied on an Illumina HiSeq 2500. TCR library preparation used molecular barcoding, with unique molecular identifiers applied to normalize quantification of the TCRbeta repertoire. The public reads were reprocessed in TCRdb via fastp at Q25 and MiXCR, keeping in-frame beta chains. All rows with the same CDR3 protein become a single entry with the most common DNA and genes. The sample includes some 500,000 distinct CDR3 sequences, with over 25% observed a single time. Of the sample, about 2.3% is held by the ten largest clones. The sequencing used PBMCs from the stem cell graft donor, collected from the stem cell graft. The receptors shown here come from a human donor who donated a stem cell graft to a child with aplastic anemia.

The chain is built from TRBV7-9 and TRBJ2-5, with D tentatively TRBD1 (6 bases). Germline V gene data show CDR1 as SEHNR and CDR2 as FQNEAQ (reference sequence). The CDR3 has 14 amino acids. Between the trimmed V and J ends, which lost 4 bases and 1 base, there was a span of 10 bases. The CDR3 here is CASSSQGFQETQYF. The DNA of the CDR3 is TGTGCCAGCAGCTCCCAGGGGTTCCAAGAGACCCAGTACTTC.

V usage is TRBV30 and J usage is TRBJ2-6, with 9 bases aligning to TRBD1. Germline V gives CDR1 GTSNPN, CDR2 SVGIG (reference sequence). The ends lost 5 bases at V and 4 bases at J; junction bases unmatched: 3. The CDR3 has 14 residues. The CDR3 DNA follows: TGTGCCTGGGACAGGGGGTCCGGGGCCAACGTCCTGACTTTC. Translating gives CAWDRGSGANVLTF.

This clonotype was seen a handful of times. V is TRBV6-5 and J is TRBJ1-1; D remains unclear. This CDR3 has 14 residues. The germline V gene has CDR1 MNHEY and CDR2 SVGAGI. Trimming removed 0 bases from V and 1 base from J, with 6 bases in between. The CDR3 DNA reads TGTGCCAGCAGTTACTCTTGGGAGAACACTGAAGCTTTCTTT. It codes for CASSYSWENTEAFF.

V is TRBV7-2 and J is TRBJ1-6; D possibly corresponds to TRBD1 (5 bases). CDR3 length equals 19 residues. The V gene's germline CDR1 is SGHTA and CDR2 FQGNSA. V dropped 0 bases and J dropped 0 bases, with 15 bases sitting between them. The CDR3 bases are TGTGCCAGCAGCTTAGCAACCCCGGGACTGACCTCCTATAATTCACCCCTCCACTTT. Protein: CASSLATPGLTSYNSPLHF.

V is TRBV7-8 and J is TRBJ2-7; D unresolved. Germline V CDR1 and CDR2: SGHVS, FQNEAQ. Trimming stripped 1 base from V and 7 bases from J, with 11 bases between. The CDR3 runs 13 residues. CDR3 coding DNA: TGTGCCAGCAGCTTAGGGCGAGAGACGGAGCAGTACGTC. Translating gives CASSLGRETEQYV.

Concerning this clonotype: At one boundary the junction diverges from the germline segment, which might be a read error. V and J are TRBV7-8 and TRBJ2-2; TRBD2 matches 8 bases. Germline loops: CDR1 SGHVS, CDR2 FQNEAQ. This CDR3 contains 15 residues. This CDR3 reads CASSFKRENTAELFF. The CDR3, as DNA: TGTGCCAGCAGCTTCAAGCGGGAGAACACCGCGGAGCTGTTTTTT.

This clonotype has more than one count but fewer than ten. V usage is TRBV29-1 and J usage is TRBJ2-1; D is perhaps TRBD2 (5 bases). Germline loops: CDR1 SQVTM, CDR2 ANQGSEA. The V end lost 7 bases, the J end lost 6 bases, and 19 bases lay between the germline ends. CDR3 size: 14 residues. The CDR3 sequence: CSASGRIAANEQFF. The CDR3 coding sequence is TGCAGCGCGAGCGGCAGGATTGCTGCCAATGAGCAGTTCTTC.

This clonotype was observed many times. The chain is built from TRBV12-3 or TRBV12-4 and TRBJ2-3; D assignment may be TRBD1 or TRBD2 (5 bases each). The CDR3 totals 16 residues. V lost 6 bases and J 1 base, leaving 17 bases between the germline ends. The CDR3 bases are TGTGCCAGCAGGACTGAGAGGAGAGGGGGCACAGATACGCAGTATTTT. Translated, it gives CASRTERRGGTDTQYF.

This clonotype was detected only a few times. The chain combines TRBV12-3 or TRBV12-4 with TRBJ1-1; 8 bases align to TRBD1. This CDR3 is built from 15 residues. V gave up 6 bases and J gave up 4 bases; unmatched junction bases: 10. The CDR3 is CASRDTGGRGTEAFF. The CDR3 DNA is TGTGCCAGCAGGGACACAGGGGGGAGGGGCACTGAAGCTTTCTTT.

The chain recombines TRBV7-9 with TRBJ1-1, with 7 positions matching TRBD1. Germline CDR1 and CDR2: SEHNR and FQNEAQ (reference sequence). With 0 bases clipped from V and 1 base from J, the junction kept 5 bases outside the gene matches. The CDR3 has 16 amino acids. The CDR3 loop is CASSLAGGSSNTEAFF. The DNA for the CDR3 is TGTGCCAGCAGCTTAGCAGGGGGCTCATCGAACACTGAAGCTTTCTTT. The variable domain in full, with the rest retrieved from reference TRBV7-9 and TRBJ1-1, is DTGVSQNPRHKITKRGQNVTFRCDPISEHNRLYWYRQTLGQGPEFLTYFQNEAQLEKSRLLSDRFSAERPKGSFSTLEIQRTEQGDSAMYLCASSLAGGSSNTEAFFGQGTRLTVV.

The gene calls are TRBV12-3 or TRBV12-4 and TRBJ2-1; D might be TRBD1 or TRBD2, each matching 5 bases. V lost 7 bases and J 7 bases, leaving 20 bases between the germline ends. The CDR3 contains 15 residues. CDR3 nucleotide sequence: TGTGCCAGCACCCCGGGCGGGTCAGAGGGGAATGAGCAGTTCTTC. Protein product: CASTPGGSEGNEQFF.

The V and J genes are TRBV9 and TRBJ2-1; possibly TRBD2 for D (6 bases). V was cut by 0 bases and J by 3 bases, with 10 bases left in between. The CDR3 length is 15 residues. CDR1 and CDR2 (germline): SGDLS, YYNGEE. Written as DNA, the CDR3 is TGTGCCAGCAGCGTAGAATTAGCGGACTACAATGAGCAGTTCTTC. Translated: CASSVELADYNEQFF. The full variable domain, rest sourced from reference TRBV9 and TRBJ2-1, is DSGVTQTPKHLITATGQRVTLRCSPRSGDLSVYWYQQSLDQGLQFLIQYYNGEERAKGNILERFSAQQFPDLHSELNLSSLELGDSALYFCASSVELADYNEQFFGPGTRLTVL.

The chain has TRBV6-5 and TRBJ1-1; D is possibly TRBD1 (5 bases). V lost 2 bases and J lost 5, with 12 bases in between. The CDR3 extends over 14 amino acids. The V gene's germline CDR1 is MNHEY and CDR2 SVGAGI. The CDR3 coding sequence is TGTGCCAGCAGTTACAGGGTAAAGGGGACTGAAGCTTTCTTT. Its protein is CASSYRVKGTEAFF.

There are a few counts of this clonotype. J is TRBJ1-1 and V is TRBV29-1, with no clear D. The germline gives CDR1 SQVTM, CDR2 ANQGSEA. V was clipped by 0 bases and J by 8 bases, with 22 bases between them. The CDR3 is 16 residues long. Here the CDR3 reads CSVEDVKSRAAREAFF. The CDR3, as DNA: TGCAGCGTTGAAGATGTTAAGTCTAGGGCAGCCCGGGAAGCTTTCTTT.

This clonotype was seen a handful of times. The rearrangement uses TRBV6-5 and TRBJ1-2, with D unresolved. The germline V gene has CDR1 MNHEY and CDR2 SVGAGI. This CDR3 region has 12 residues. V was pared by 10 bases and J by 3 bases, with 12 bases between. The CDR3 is CATTGGYYGYTF. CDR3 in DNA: TGTGCCACGACCGGCGGCTACTATGGCTACACCTTC.

The DNA of the CDR3 is TGTGCCAGCAGCTTAGAGCGGACTAGCGGGAGGGCCTGGGGCTCCTACAATGAGCAGTTCTTC. Its protein product is CASSLERTSGRAWGSYNEQFF. V usage is TRBV11-2 and J usage is TRBJ2-1; 15 bases are shared with TRBD2. CDR1 and CDR2 (germline): SGHAT, FQNNGV. The junction had 9 bases not matched to a gene; V was cut back by 0 bases and J by 0 bases. The CDR3 contains 21 residues.

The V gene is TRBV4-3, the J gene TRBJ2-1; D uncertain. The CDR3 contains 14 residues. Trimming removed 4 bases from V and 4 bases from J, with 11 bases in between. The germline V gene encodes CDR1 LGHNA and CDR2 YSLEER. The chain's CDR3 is CASSPLGTYNEQFF. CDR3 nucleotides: TGCGCCAGCAGCCCCCTAGGAACTTACAATGAGCAGTTCTTC.

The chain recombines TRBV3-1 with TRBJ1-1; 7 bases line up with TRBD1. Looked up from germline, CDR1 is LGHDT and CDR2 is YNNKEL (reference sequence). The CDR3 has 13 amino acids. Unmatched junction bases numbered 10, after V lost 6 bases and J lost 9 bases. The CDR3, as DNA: TGTGCCAGCAGTCGTCGACAGGGACAACAAGCTTTCTTT. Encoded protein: CASSRRQGQQAFF.

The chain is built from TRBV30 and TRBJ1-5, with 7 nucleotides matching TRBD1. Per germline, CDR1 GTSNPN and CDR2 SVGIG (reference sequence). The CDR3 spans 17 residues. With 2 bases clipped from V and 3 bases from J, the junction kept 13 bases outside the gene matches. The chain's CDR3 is CAWSHLRPGQNNQPQHF. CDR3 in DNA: TGTGCCTGGAGTCATCTCAGACCGGGACAGAACAATCAGCCCCAGCATTTT.

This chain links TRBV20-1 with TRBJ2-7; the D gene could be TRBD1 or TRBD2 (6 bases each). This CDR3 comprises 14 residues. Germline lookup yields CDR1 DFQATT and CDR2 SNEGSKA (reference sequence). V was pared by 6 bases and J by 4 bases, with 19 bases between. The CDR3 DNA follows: TGCAGTGCCGTGTCCGCGGAGGGGGGTTACGAGCAGTACTTC. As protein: CSAVSAEGGYEQYF.

CDR3 residues: CAISEEASEQYF. CDR3 coding DNA: TGTGCCATCAGTGAGGAAGCATCCGAGCAGTACTTC. This chain joins TRBV10-3 and TRBJ2-7; D gene uncertain. The length of the CDR3 is 12 residues. V was cut by 2 bases and J by 6 bases, with 8 bases left in between. The V gene's germline CDR1 is ENHRY and CDR2 SYGVKD.

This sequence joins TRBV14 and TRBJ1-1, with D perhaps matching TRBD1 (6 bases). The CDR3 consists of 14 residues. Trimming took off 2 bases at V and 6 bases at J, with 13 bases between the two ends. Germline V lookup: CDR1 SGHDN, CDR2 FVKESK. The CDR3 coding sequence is TGTGCCAGCAGCCAATACACAGGGCTCGCTGAAGCTTTCTTT. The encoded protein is CASSQYTGLAEAFF.

The CDR3 loop is CASSATGYSYEQYF. The CDR3 coding sequence is TGTGCCAGCAGCGCGACGGGATACTCCTACGAGCAGTACTTC. This chain uses TRBV7-2 with TRBJ2-7; a weak D match, TRBD2 (5 bases). Germline CDR1 is SGHTA and CDR2 is FQGNSA. V shed 5 bases and J shed 0 bases, with 11 bases lying between them. The CDR3 spans 14 residues.

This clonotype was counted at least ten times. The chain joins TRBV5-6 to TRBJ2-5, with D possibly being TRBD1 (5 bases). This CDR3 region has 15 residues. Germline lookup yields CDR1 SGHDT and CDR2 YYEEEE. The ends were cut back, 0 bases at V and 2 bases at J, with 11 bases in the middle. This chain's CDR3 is CASSLGQTKQETQYF. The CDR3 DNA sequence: TGTGCCAGCAGCTTGGGACAGACGAAACAAGAGACCCAGTACTTC. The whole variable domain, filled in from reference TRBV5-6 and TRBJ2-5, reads DAGVTQSPTHLIKTRGQQVTLRCSPKSGHDTVSWYQQALGQGPQFIFQYYEEEERQRGNFPDRFSGHQFPNYSSELNVNALLLGDSALYLCASSLGQTKQETQYFGPGTRLLVL.

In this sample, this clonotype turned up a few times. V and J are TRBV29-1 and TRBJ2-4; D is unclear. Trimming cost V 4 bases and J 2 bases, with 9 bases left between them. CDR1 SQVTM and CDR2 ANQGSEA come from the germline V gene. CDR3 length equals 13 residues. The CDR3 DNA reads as TGCAGCGTTGGGGAATCGCCCAAAAACATTCAGTACTTC. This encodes CSVGESPKNIQYF.

This CDR3 reads CASHPRGGRTEAFF. In nucleotides, the CDR3 is TGTGCCAGCCATCCCCGTGGAGGGAGAACTGAAGCTTTCTTT. The rearrangement joins TRBV7-9 to TRBJ1-1; D is ambiguous. Germline values: CDR1 SEHNR, CDR2 FQNEAQ (reference sequence). V gave up 8 bases and J gave up 5 bases, with 18 bases separating them. The length of the CDR3 is 14 residues.

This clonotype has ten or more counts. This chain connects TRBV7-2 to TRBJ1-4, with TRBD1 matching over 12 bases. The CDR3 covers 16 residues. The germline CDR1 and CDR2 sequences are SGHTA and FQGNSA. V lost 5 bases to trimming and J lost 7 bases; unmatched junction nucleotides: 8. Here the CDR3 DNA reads TGTGCCAGCAGCCCGACGGGGACAGGGGGCACTGAAAAACTGTTTTTT. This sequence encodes CASSPTGTGGTEKLFF.

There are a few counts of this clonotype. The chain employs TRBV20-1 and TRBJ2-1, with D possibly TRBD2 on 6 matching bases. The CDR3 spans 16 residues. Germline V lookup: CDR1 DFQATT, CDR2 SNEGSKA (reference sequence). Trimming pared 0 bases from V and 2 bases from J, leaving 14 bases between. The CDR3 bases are TGCAGTGCTAGAGATTGGAGCGGGTCGACCTACAATGAGCAGTTCTTC. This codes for CSARDWSGSTYNEQFF.

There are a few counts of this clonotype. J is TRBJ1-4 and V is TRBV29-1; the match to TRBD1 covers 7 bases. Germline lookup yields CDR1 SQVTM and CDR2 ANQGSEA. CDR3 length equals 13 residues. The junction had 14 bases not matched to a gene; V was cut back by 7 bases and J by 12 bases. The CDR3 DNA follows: TGCAGCGGCAGAAGGGGGTCCGGGACAGAACTGTTTTTT. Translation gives CSGRRGSGTELFF.

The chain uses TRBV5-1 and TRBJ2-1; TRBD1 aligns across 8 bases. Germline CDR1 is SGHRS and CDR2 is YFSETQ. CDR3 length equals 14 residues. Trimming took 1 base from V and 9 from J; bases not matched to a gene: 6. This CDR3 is CASSLTQGASEQFF. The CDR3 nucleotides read TGCGCCAGCAGCTTGACCCAGGGGGCTAGTGAGCAGTTCTTC.